The rows below give T cell receptor beta chains drawn from one sample of a study of identical twins. Each CDR3 protein gets one entry after TCRdb re-called the 5' RACE reads with MiXCR. The table lists fewer than 650,000 distinct CDR3 sequences, 9.5% to 10% of them singletons. The same sample was also used in a study of yellow fever vaccine responses in identical twins.

The sample was PBMCs. Source of these receptors: a woman aged 18-29 years in good health. The CDR3 runs from the conserved cysteine through the conserved F or W.

J,V,CDR3
TRBJ2-7,TRBV5-5,CASSLGFWGTAPSEQYF
TRBJ1-4,TRBV28,CASSFNWEKLFF
TRBJ2-7,TRBV7-3,CASSVDRGQNYEQYF
TRBJ2-1,TRBV7-9,CASSVTGAVGDNEQFF
TRBJ1-6,TRBV29-1,CSARDSANSPLHF
TRBJ1-2,TRBV6-1,CASSGRDGIYGYTF
TRBJ2-7,TRBV11-1,CASSSGLAGAGGRYEQYF
TRBJ1-2,TRBV3-1,CASSQGQGVNYGYTF
TRBJ2-7,TRBV20-1,CSAGLTYEQYF
TRBJ2-1,TRBV7-9,CASSSPGQGKNEQFF
TRBJ2-7,TRBV29-1,CSVEGGLDEQYF
TRBJ2-1,TRBV5-1,CASSSRQDPYNEQFF
TRBJ2-3,TRBV20-1,CSARGGTDMQYF
TRBJ2-7,TRBV6-5,CASYRASYEQYF
TRBJ2-5,TRBV15,CATSRDLGIEGIQYF
TRBJ2-1,TRBV18,CASSPQREDEFF
TRBJ1-1,TRBV20-1,CSARERQGGTEAFF
TRBJ2-2,TRBV10-1,CASRPTGNTGELFF
TRBJ2-5,TRBV6-5,CASSYGIGEQETQYF
TRBJ2-7,TRBV7-2,CASSILAGSSYEQYF
TRBJ1-5,TRBV2,CASGTESNQPQHF
TRBJ1-2,TRBV30,CAWSSTGIDGYTF
TRBJ2-3,TRBV9,CASSVAPFDTQYF
TRBJ2-2,TRBV12-3/TRBV12-4,CASTETGMTKNTGELFF
TRBJ2-7,TRBV28,CASTDAGGLREQYF
TRBJ2-1,TRBV27,CASSSRKQYNEQFF
TRBJ2-7,TRBV7-9,CASSLGGTGIEQYF
TRBJ2-3,TRBV5-1,CASRQVGTDTQYF
TRBJ1-1,TRBV7-2,CASSLRGRDTEAFF
TRBJ2-1,TRBV20-1,CSAGLAGGLRNEQFF
TRBJ2-7,TRBV20-1,CSARGVYEQYF
TRBJ2-7,TRBV29-1,CSVEEGLVHEQYF
TRBJ2-5,TRBV9,CASSVGSSEGETQYF
TRBJ2-5,TRBV6-1,CASSDGGVYRVLETQYF
TRBJ2-7,TRBV12-3/TRBV12-4,CASRAGTGGGGEQYF
TRBJ2-7,TRBV7-3,CASSLISPLGRVGLAGEAYEQYF
TRBJ1-1,TRBV12-5,CASGLSLAANEAFF
TRBJ1-1,TRBV5-5,CASSLEGGRTEAFF
TRBJ2-1,TRBV20-1,CSARRFTGDNEQFF
TRBJ2-2,TRBV5-5,CASSLGVSGANTGELFF
TRBJ1-1,TRBV12-3/TRBV12-4,CASGPGILGAFF
TRBJ2-1,TRBV9,CASGISYNEQFF
TRBJ2-7,TRBV15,CATSRAVQRDEQYF
TRBJ2-3,TRBV6-1,CASSDGGGAVDTQYF
TRBJ1-4,TRBV2,CASRDRGYEKLFF
TRBJ2-7,TRBV11-2,CASSNLGGRTSYEQYF
TRBJ1-4,TRBV4-1,CASSQDSGEDEKLFF
TRBJ2-3,TRBV7-9,CASSRLAPTSTDTQYF
TRBJ2-7,TRBV5-6,CASSVANPYEQYF
TRBJ2-1,TRBV4-2,CASSQGQGTREQFF
TRBJ2-5,TRBV2,CASETPDRSGGETQYF
TRBJ2-5,TRBV4-1,CASSQDLASDAPETQYF
TRBJ2-2,TRBV12-3/TRBV12-4,CASSSPVRVTGELFF
TRBJ2-1,TRBV7-9,CASSLGGTGIHNEQFF
TRBJ1-5,TRBV4-1,CASSQTPDRGLGQPQHF
TRBJ2-2,TRBV30,CAWSTPPGQGPGELFF
TRBJ2-7,TRBV12-3/TRBV12-4,CASRGSGTSGEQYF
TRBJ2-3,TRBV6-5,CASKLGTSGSPDTQYF
TRBJ2-5,TRBV20-1,CSASLVAGETQYF